These T cell receptor beta chains were read from a single sample in a study of response to subunit inactivated influenza vaccine. TCRdb processed the RT-PCR reads anew with MiXCR; each CDR3 protein has one entry. The table includes 750,000 to 850,000 distinct CDR3 sequences, less than 20% detected once. The specimen comprised PBMCs from blood, sampled roughly 5 days after vaccination. All receptors come from a man aged 50 to 59 who received an inactivated influenza vaccine. Both conserved end residues are part of each CDR3. D genes are given only for firm matches. Size values are once, few and many counts, or a class for expanded clones, and some rows have none.

CASSQDRKLFF,TGTGCCAGCAGCCAGGACCGAAAGCTGTTTTTT,-,TRBV3-1,-,TRBJ2-2
CASSLTSGSSTGELFF,TGTGCCAGCAGTCTTACTAGCGGGAGTAGTACCGGGGAGCTGTTTTTT,few,TRBV27,TRBD2,TRBJ2-2
CASSPSRSRADTQYF,TGTGCCAGCTCACCATCACGGAGTCGCGCGGATACGCAGTATTTT,-,TRBV18,-,TRBJ2-3
CSAKTGGTDTQYF,TGCAGTGCTAAGACAGGAGGCACAGATACGCAGTATTTT,-,TRBV20-1,-,TRBJ2-3
CSLQAAGETQYF,TGCAGTCTTCAAGCCGCGGGGGAGACGCAGTATTTT,few,TRBV20-1,TRBD2,TRBJ2-3
CASSVRQGGANVLTF,TGCGCCAGCAGCGTGAGGCAGGGTGGGGCCAACGTCCTGACTTTC,-,TRBV5-1,-,TRBJ2-6
CASSPPRISGHQETQYF,TGTGCCAGCAGTCCACCTCGTATTAGCGGGCACCAAGAGACCCAGTACTTC,few,TRBV12-3/TRBV12-4,TRBD2,TRBJ2-5
CSAGIDIYTGELFF,TGCAGTGCCGGAATAGACATATACACCGGGGAGCTGTTTTTT,many,TRBV20-1,-,TRBJ2-2
CASSLAGTGVGQPQHF,TGTGCCAGCAGCTTAGCGGGGACAGGGGTGGGTCAGCCCCAGCATTTT,-,TRBV7-2,TRBD1,TRBJ1-5
CASSYGGRVLPGELFF,TGTGCCAGCAGTTACGGTGGGCGAGTACTCCCCGGGGAGCTGTTTTTT,-,TRBV6-2/TRBV6-3,-,TRBJ2-2
CASSRNPNEQFF,TGTGCCAGCAGCCGAAATCCCAATGAGCAGTTCTTC,few,TRBV7-9,-,TRBJ2-1
CSARDVGGGGAVLEDTQYF,TGCAGTGCTAGAGATGTAGGGGGAGGGGGCGCGGTTCTGGAGGATACGCAGTATTTT,few,TRBV20-1,-,TRBJ2-3
CSASGVSNEQFF,TGCAGTGCTAGCGGGGTCTCGAATGAGCAGTTCTTC,-,TRBV20-1,-,TRBJ2-1
CASSLDRGLTGTEAFF,TGCGCCAGCAGCTTGGACAGGGGACTGACGGGCACTGAAGCTTTCTTT,-,TRBV5-1,TRBD1,TRBJ1-1
CSARAERTGGQDGYTF,TGCAGTGCTAGAGCTGAAAGGACAGGGGGTCAGGATGGCTACACCTTC,-,TRBV20-1,TRBD1,TRBJ1-2
CASRPLAESYNEQFF,TGTGCCAGCAGACCACTAGCGGAGTCCTACAATGAGCAGTTCTTC,few,TRBV12-3/TRBV12-4,TRBD2,TRBJ2-1
CASSLVRQGFSYEQYF,TGTGCCAGCAGCTTAGTTCGGCAGGGCTTCTCCTACGAGCAGTACTTC,-,TRBV11-2,-,TRBJ2-7
CASGTAQTGAFF,TGTGCCAGCGGGACGGCACAAACTGGAGCTTTCTTT,few,TRBV3-1,-,TRBJ1-1
CAISDMWEGTDTQYF,TGTGCCATCAGTGATATGTGGGAGGGCACAGATACGCAGTATTTT,-,TRBV10-3,-,TRBJ2-3
CASSPTDRRTEPQHF,TGCGCCAGCAGCCCGACCGACAGACGGACGGAGCCCCAGCATTTT,few,TRBV5-1,-,TRBJ1-5
CASEQGGISNEQFF,TGTGCCAGCGAGCAGGGGGGGATAAGCAATGAGCAGTTCTTC,-,TRBV12-3/TRBV12-4,-,TRBJ2-1
CSARDLSVRGPYNEQFF,TGCAGTGCTAGAGATCTCAGCGTACGGGGCCCCTACAATGAGCAGTTCTTC,few,TRBV20-1,-,TRBJ2-1
CASSFGVTGNEQYF,TGTGCCAGCAGTTTCGGCGTTACGGGGAACGAGCAGTACTTC,few,TRBV27,-,TRBJ2-7
CASSPWWEGLSYNEQFF,TGTGCCAGCAGCCCATGGTGGGAGGGCCTCTCCTACAATGAGCAGTTCTTC,-,TRBV7-9,TRBD2,TRBJ2-1
CASSVFEGYEQFF,TGTGCCAGCAGTGTTTTCGAGGGCTATGAGCAGTTCTTC,-,TRBV6-1,-,TRBJ2-1
CSASSGDQPQHF,TGCAGTGCTAGTTCAGGAGATCAGCCCCAGCATTTT,many,TRBV20-1,-,TRBJ1-5
CSARGQGSYGYTF,TGCAGTGCTAGAGGGCAGGGGTCCTATGGCTACACCTTC,-,TRBV20-1,-,TRBJ1-2
CASSLKDRVETEAFF,TGCGCCAGCAGCTTGAAGGACAGGGTGGAAACTGAAGCTTTCTTT,few,TRBV5-1,TRBD1,TRBJ1-1
CASSVLGQGDGYTF,TGCGCCAGCAGCGTGCTGGGACAGGGCGACGGCTACACCTTC,few,TRBV5-1,TRBD1,TRBJ1-2
CASSLRGRNQPQHF,TGTGCCAGCAGTCTTCGAGGGAGGAATCAGCCCCAGCATTTT,few,TRBV7-2,-,TRBJ1-5
CSVEDRVLAGNYEQYF,TGCAGCGTTGAAGATCGGGTACTAGCGGGAAACTACGAGCAGTACTTC,many,TRBV29-1,TRBD2,TRBJ2-7
CASILNGRRSGANVLTF,TGTGCCAGCATCCTTAATGGCAGGCGTTCGGGGGCCAACGTCCTGACTTTC,-,TRBV12-3/TRBV12-4,-,TRBJ2-6
CSASLSGADTQYF,TGCAGTGCCTCTCTCTCGGGGGCAGATACGCAGTATTTT,few,TRBV20-1,-,TRBJ2-3
CSAGDRRGLDTQYF,TGCAGTGCTGGTGACAGGCGTGGTTTGGATACGCAGTATTTT,-,TRBV20-1,-,TRBJ2-3
CASSASGYPGEQYF,TGTGCCAGCAGTGCTTCGGGGTACCCCGGCGAGCAGTACTTC,-,TRBV6-1,-,TRBJ2-7
CASSESGARGYEQYF,TGTGCCAGCAGCGAGTCCGGGGCCCGGGGATACGAGCAGTACTTC,few,TRBV9,-,TRBJ2-7
CATSATGSSYNEQFF,TGTGCCACCAGCGCCACCGGGAGCTCCTACAATGAGCAGTTCTTC,-,TRBV24-1,-,TRBJ2-1